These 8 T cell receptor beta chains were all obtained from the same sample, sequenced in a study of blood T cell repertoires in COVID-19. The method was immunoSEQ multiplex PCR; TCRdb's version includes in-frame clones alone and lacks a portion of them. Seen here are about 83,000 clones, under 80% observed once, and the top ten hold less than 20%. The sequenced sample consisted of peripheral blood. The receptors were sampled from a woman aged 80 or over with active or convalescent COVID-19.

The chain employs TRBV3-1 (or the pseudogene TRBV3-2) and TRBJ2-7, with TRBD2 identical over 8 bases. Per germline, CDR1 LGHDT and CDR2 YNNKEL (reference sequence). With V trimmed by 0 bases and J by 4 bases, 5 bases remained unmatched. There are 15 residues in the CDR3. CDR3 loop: CASSQDHGGAYEQYF. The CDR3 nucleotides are TGTGCCAGCAGCCAAGATCACGGGGGGGCTTACGAGCAGTACTTC.

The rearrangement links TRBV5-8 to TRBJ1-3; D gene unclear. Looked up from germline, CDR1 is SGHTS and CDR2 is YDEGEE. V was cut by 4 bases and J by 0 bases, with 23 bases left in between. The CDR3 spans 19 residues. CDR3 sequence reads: CASSPYKDGGSRSGNTIYF. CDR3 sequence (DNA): TGTGCCAGCAGCCCATATAAGGACGGAGGCTCCCGCTCTGGAAACACCATATATTTT. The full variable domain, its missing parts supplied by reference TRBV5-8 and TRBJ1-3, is EAGVTQSPTHLIKTRGQQATLRCSPISGHTSVYWYQQALGLGLQFLLWYDEGEERNRGNFPPRFSGRQFPNYSSELNVNALELEDSALYLCASSPYKDGGSRSGNTIYFGEGSWLTVV.

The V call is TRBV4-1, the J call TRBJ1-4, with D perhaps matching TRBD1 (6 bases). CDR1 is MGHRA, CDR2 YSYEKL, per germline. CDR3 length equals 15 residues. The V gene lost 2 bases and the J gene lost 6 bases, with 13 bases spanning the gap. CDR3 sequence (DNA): TGCGCCAGCAGCCAATACACAGGGAAGGATGAAAAACTGTTTTTT. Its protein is CASSQYTGKDEKLFF.

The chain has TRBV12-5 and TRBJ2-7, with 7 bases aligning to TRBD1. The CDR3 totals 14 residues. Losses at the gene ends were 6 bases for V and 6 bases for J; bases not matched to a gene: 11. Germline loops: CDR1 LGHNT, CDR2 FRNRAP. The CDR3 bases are TGTGCTAGTGGGCCACCCGACAGGGTTGGCGAGCAGTACTTC. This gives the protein CASGPPDRVGEQYF.

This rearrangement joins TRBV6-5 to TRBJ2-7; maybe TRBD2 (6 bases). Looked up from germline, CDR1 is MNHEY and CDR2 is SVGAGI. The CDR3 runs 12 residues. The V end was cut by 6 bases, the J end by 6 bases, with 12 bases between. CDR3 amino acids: CASSNGGREQYF. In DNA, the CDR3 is TGTGCCAGCAGCAACGGGGGTCGCGAGCAGTACTTC.

Here the CDR3 reads CAWIHEGGYGYTF. CDR3 DNA sequence: TGTGCCTGGATACACGAGGGCGGCTATGGCTACACCTTC. This sequence joins TRBV30 and TRBJ1-2; D is unclear. Germline-derived CDR1 and CDR2 are GTSNPN and SVGIG (reference sequence). The CDR3 is 13 residues long. The V end was cut by 4 bases, the J end by 4 bases, with 13 bases between. The full variable domain, with the rest looked up from reference TRBV30 and TRBJ1-2, is SQTIHQWPATLVQPVGSPLSLECTVEGTSNPNLYWYRQAAGRGLQLLFYSVGIGQISSEVPQNLSASRPQDRQFILSSKKLLLSDSGFYLCAWIHEGGYGYTFGSGTRLTVV.

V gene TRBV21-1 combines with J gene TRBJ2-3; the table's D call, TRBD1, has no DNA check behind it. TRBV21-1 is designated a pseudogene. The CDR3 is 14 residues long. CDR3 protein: CASSRDRGFNTQYF. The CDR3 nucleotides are TGTGCCAGCAGCCGGGACAGGGGTTTTAATACGCAGTATTTT.

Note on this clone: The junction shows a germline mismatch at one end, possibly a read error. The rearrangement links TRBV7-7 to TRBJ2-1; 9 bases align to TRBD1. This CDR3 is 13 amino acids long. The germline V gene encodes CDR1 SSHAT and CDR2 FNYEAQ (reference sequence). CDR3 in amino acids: CASSPDRGWEQFF. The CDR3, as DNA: TGTGCTAGCAGCCCGGACAGGGGATGGGAGCAGTTCTTC.